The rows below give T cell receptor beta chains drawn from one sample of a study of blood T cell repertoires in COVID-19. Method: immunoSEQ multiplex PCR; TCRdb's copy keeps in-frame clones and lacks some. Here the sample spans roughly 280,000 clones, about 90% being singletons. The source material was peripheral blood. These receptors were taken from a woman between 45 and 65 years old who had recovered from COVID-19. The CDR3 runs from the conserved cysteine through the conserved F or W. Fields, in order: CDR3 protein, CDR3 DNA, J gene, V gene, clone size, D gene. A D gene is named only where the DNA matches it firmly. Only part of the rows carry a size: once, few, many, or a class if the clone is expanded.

CDR3: CASSYERGAGNYGYTF
DNA: TGTGCCAGCAGTTACGAACGGGGGGCCGGGAACTATGGCTACACCTTC
J: TRBJ1-2
V: TRBV6-5
size: .
D: .

CDR3: CASSLTIRAEAFF
DNA: TGTGCCAGCAGCTTAACTATCAGGGCTGAAGCTTTCTTT
J: TRBJ1-1
V: TRBV7-3
size: .
D: .

CDR3: CAWSARVQETQYF
DNA: TGTGCCTGGAGTGCGCGGGTTCAAGAGACCCAGTACTTC
J: TRBJ2-5
V: TRBV30
size: .
D: .

CDR3: CASSLGGTGREQYF
DNA: TGCGCCAGCAGCTTGGGCGGGACAGGGCGAGAGCAGTACTTC
J: TRBJ2-7
V: TRBV5-1
size: .
D: TRBD1

CDR3: CASSSGGGGYNEQFF
DNA: TGCGCCAGCAGCTCGGGGGGAGGCGGCTACAATGAGCAGTTCTTC
J: TRBJ2-1
V: TRBV5-1
size: once
D: TRBD2

CDR3: CASSLYDRGRSNQPQHF
DNA: TGTGCCAGCAGCTTATACGACAGGGGGCGGAGCAATCAGCCCCAGCATTTT
J: TRBJ1-5
V: TRBV7-2
size: .
D: TRBD1

CDR3: CASSQDRAPSPLHF
DNA: TGTGCCAGCAGCCAGGACAGGGCACCTTCACCCCTCCACTTT
J: TRBJ1-6
V: TRBV6-6
size: .
D: TRBD1

CDR3: CASRIAGSPHEQYF
DNA: TGTGCCAGCAGGATAGCGGGGAGTCCCCACGAGCAGTACTTC
J: TRBJ2-7
V: TRBV27
size: .
D: TRBD2

CDR3: CASSPRQGGYTF
DNA: TGTGCCAGCAGTCCTCGACAAGGAGGCTACACCTTC
J: TRBJ1-2
V: TRBV12-3/TRBV12-4
size: .
D: .

CDR3: CASSHYGQMNTGELFF
DNA: TGCGCCAGCAGCCACTACGGACAGATGAACACCGGGGAGCTGTTTTTT
J: TRBJ2-2
V: TRBV4-1
size: .
D: .

CDR3: CASSALVGAGAKNIQYF
DNA: TGTGCCAGCAGTGCCCTGGTCGGCGCGGGGGCCAAAAACATTCAGTACTTC
J: TRBJ2-4
V: TRBV6-2/TRBV6-3
size: .
D: .

CDR3: CASSLYRGAEAFF
DNA: TGTGCCAGCAGCTTGTACAGGGGCGCTGAAGCTTTCTTT
J: TRBJ1-1
V: TRBV7-2
size: .
D: TRBD1

CDR3: CASSQEGGAMGYEQYF
DNA: TGTGCCAGCAGCCAAGAAGGAGGGGCTATGGGCTACGAACAGTACTTC
J: TRBJ2-7
V: TRBV3-1/TRBV3-2
size: .
D: .

CDR3: CASSPETVRSEAFF
DNA: TGTGCCAGCAGCCCGGAGACAGTAAGATCTGAAGCTTTCTTT
J: TRBJ1-1
V: TRBV5-4
size: .
D: .

CDR3: CAWRASGTYNEQFF
DNA: TGTGCCTGGAGGGCCTCCGGGACCTACAATGAGCAGTTCTTC
J: TRBJ2-1
V: TRBV30
size: .
D: .

CDR3: CASSRDRLNYGYTF
DNA: TGTGCCAGTAGCAGGGACAGACTAAACTATGGCTACACCTTC
J: TRBJ1-2
V: TRBV19
size: .
D: TRBD1

CDR3: CAWQPWTGATLYEQYF
DNA: TGTGCCTGGCAACCTTGGACAGGAGCAACGCTCTACGAGCAGTACTTC
J: TRBJ2-7
V: TRBV30
size: .
D: TRBD1

CDR3: CASSLGLAGRTDTQYF
DNA: TGTGCCAGCAGCTTAGGACTAGCGGGACGCACAGATACGCAGTATTTT
J: TRBJ2-3
V: TRBV7-2
size: .
D: TRBD2

CDR3: CASSPAYRSYNEQFF
DNA: TGTGCCAGCTCACCCGCCTACCGATCCTACAATGAGCAGTTCTTC
J: TRBJ2-1
V: TRBV18
size: .
D: .

CDR3: CASSLPWGDAQYF
DNA: TGTGCCAGCAGTCTACCATGGGGGGATGCGCAGTACTTC
J: TRBJ2-7
V: TRBV6-2/TRBV6-3
size: .
D: .

CDR3: CASSLGPDSLAFF
DNA: TGTGCCAGCAGCTTAGGCCCGGACTCTCTAGCGTTCTTC
J: TRBJ2-1
V: TRBV13
size: .
D: .

CDR3: CASSYKEGQPQHF
DNA: TGTGCCAGCAGTTACAAAGAGGGTCAGCCCCAGCATTTT
J: TRBJ1-5
V: TRBV6-2/TRBV6-3
size: .
D: .

CDR3: CASSLTPTSETGSYGYTF
DNA: TGTGCCAGCTCACTGACTCCGACCTCTGAGACAGGGAGCTATGGCTACACCTTC
J: TRBJ1-2
V: TRBV18
size: .
D: TRBD1

CDR3: CSVGDRGDYEQYF
DNA: TGCAGCGTTGGGGACAGGGGGGATTACGAGCAGTACTTC
J: TRBJ2-7
V: TRBV29-1
size: .
D: TRBD1

CDR3: CATSRGREFPYNEQFF
DNA: TGTGCCACCAGCAGAGGCCGGGAGTTCCCCTACAATGAGCAGTTCTTC
J: TRBJ2-1
V: TRBV15
size: .
D: .

CDR3: CSARDLQVYTF
DNA: TGCAGTGCTAGAGATTTACAGGTTTACACCTTC
J: TRBJ1-2
V: TRBV20-1
size: .
D: .